What follows are 22 T cell receptor beta chains derived from one specimen sequenced in a study of blood T cell repertoires in COVID-19. TCRdb's copy holds only in-frame clones and misses some; the assay was immunoSEQ multiplex PCR. The table lists fewer than 90,000 clones, just under 85% of them singletons, with over 35% in the top ten. Material for sequencing was peripheral blood. The receptors here all came from a man in his 70s with acute or convalescent COVID-19.

The chain carries TRBV2 and TRBJ2-3; D is perhaps TRBD2 (6 bases). The CDR3 is 16 amino acids. V lost 7 bases, J lost 3 bases, and 20 bases lay in between. Germline CDR1 is SNHLY and CDR2 is FYNNEI. The CDR3: CASTQGAGGPTDTQYF. The CDR3 DNA is TGTGCCAGCACCCAGGGTGCCGGAGGGCCAACAGATACGCAGTATTTT.

Only one count was recorded for this clone. The J gene is TRBJ2-7, the V gene TRBV28, with D uncertain. The CDR3 totals 12 residues. Germline assignment: CDR1 MDHEN and CDR2 SYDVKM. The V end lost 2 bases, the J end lost 3 bases, and 5 bases lay between the germline ends. CDR3 amino acids: CASSLSSYEQYF. CDR3 DNA: TGTGCCAGCAGTTTAAGTAGCTACGAGCAGTACTTC.

The chain carries TRBV27 and TRBJ2-7, with 7 bases identical to TRBD2. The CDR3 spans 14 residues. Losses at the gene ends were 5 bases for V and 2 bases for J; bases not matched to a gene: 6. Germline V CDR1 and CDR2: MNHEY, SMNVEV (reference sequence). CDR3 DNA sequence: TGTGCCAGCAGTCCGGCTAGCGGAACCTACGAGCAGTACTTC. Its translation: CASSPASGTYEQYF.

The chain is built from TRBV24-1 and TRBJ1-2, with TRBD1 matching over 9 bases. V dropped 3 bases and J dropped 0; count of bases not matched to a gene: 4. Germline CDR1 KGHDR, CDR2 SFDVKD. There are 16 residues in the CDR3. The CDR3, as DNA: TGTGCCACCAGTGATCCTGGGACAGGGCCTAACTATGGCTACACCTTC. It yields the protein CATSDPGTGPNYGYTF.

The table lists this clone with a count of one. The V call is TRBV6-8, the J call TRBJ2-1; D is perhaps TRBD1 (5 bases). There are 14 residues in the CDR3. V lost 5 bases, J lost 4 bases, and 12 bases lay in between. The germline V gene has CDR1 MNHGY and CDR2 SAAAGT. Written as DNA, the CDR3 is TGTGCCAGCAGTCGGATGGGGCTTTACAATGAGCAGTTCTTC. Amino acids: CASSRMGLYNEQFF.

The chain employs TRBV5-1 and TRBJ2-7; 10 bases agree with TRBD1. V shed 7 bases, J shed 5 bases, and the junction held 6 bases outside the gene matches. The CDR3 contains 13 residues. CDR1 is SGHRS and CDR2 is YFSETQ in the germline V gene. In DNA form, the CDR3 reads TGCGCCAGCCGACAGGGGGCTGGAAACGAGCAGTACTTC. Translating gives CASRQGAGNEQYF.

The gene calls are TRBV10-3 and TRBJ2-1; 9 bases align to TRBD2. This CDR3 region has 16 residues. J gave up 6 bases and V 0 bases, and 6 bases lay outside the gene matches. Germline values: CDR1 ENHRY, CDR2 SYGVKD. CDR3 in DNA: TGTGCCATCAGTGAGTCGCTAGCGGGAACTCCCAATGAGCAGTTCTTC. Amino acids: CAISESLAGTPNEQFF.

The V gene is TRBV5-1, the J gene TRBJ2-3; 10 positions match TRBD2. There are 16 residues in the CDR3. Germline lookup yields CDR1 SGHRS and CDR2 YFSETQ. Trimming took 0 bases from V and 12 from J; bases not matched to a gene: 13. The CDR3 DNA is TGCGCCAGCAGCTTGGCCCCAGGAAGCGGGGGGGCAGGACAGTATTTT. This gives the protein CASSLAPGSGGAGQYF.

V gene TRBV2 combines with J gene TRBJ1-2; D call uncertain. This CDR3 is built from 15 residues. The V and J ends lost 4 bases and 5 bases respectively, with 17 bases between them. Germline CDR1 is SNHLY and CDR2 is FYNNEI. The CDR3 here is CASSGRAGGPYGYTF. CDR3 bases: TGTGCCAGCAGTGGTAGGGCCGGAGGTCCTTATGGCTACACCTTC.

The V call is TRBV7-6, the J call TRBJ2-7, with 13 bases identical to TRBD2. Trimming at V came to 5 bases and at J to 1 base, leaving 5 bases not matched to a gene. CDR3 length equals 16 residues. Germline-derived CDR1 and CDR2 are SGHVS and FNYEAQ. CDR3 in amino acids: CASSPRTSGGSYEQYF. CDR3 in DNA: TGTGCCAGCAGCCCGAGGACTAGCGGGGGATCCTACGAGCAGTACTTC.

The rearrangement links TRBV5-4 to TRBJ2-2; 9 nucleotides align to TRBD1. V gave up 2 bases and J gave up 1 base; unmatched junction bases: 3. Germline V lookup: CDR1 SGHNT, CDR2 YYREEE (reference sequence). This CDR3 spans 16 amino acids. CDR3 protein: CASSFGGQGNTGELFF. In DNA, the CDR3 is TGTGCCAGCAGCTTCGGGGGACAGGGGAACACCGGGGAGCTGTTTTTT.

The chain links TRBV4-3 to TRBJ2-4; tentative D call: TRBD1 (6 bases). Trimming pared 4 bases from V and 4 bases from J, leaving 17 bases between. The CDR3 is made up of 16 amino acids. Germline loops: CDR1 LGHNA, CDR2 YSLEER. The DNA for the CDR3 is TGCGCCAGCAGCCCTGAATGGACAGCGGCGAAAAACATTCAGTACTTC. Amino acids: CASSPEWTAAKNIQYF.

The V call is TRBV6-5, the J call TRBJ1-1; a weak D match, TRBD1 (5 bases). V lost 5 bases and J lost 1, with 8 bases in between. CDR1 is MNHEY and CDR2 is SVGAGI in the germline V gene. The CDR3 totals 13 residues. The CDR3 DNA is TGTGCCAGCAGTCTCGACAGGAACACTGAAGCTTTCTTT. This gives the protein CASSLDRNTEAFF.

V and J are TRBV11-3 and TRBJ2-2, with TRBD1 as a possible D gene (5 bases). The CDR3 extends over 13 amino acids. Looked up from germline, CDR1 is SGHNT and CDR2 is YENEEA. Between the trimmed V and J ends, which lost 3 bases and 8 bases, there was a span of 10 bases. CDR3 DNA: TGTGCCAGCAGCTTCCAGGGTGTAGGGGAGCTGTTTTTT. Its translation: CASSFQGVGELFF.

This clone was found a few times. The chain employs TRBV19 and TRBJ2-6; 7 bases match TRBD1. The CDR3 extends over 17 amino acids. CDR1 and CDR2 (germline): LNHDA, SQIVND (reference sequence). V trimming: 5 bases; J trimming: 4 bases; junction bases outside the gene matches: 11. The CDR3 is CASSSRDSLAGANVLTF. DNA for the CDR3: TGTGCCAGTAGTTCCCGGGACAGTTTGGCAGGGGCCAACGTCCTGACTTTC.

This clone has at least ten counts. The CDR3 loop reads CASSPSARDRGYEQYF. The CDR3 DNA reads as TGTGCCAGCAGCCCTTCTGCCCGGGACAGGGGTTACGAGCAGTACTTC. The rearrangement joins TRBV7-9 to TRBJ2-7; the match to TRBD1 covers 10 bases. J gave up 4 bases and V 5 bases, and 11 bases lay outside the gene matches. CDR1 and CDR2 (germline): SEHNR, FQNEAQ (reference sequence). The CDR3 has 16 residues.

The chain couples TRBV19 to TRBJ1-2; possibly TRBD1 for D (6 bases). CDR1 is LNHDA and CDR2 is SQIVND in the germline V gene (reference sequence). V gave up 3 bases and J gave up 5 bases, with 22 bases separating them. The CDR3 has 17 amino acids. CDR3 DNA: TGTGCCAGTAGTATTCGCAGGGGCCAACCAGGAGGATATGGCTACACCTTC. Its translation is CASSIRRGQPGGYGYTF. The full variable domain, its missing parts supplied by reference TRBV19 and TRBJ1-2, is DGGITQSPKYLFRKEGQNVTLSCEQNLNHDAMYWYRQDPGQGLRLIYYSQIVNDFQKGDIAEGYSVSREKKESFPLTVTSAQKNPTAFYLCASSIRRGQPGGYGYTFGSGTRLTVV.

Ten or more counts support this clone. V gene TRBV11-2 combines with J gene TRBJ2-1, with D possibly being TRBD1 (6 bases). Germline loops: CDR1 SGHAT, CDR2 FQNNGV. CDR3 size: 15 residues. Trimming took off 6 bases at V and 0 bases at J, with 12 bases between the two ends. The CDR3 region is CASSSTGFSYNEQFF. The CDR3 region has the DNA TGTGCCAGCAGTTCCACAGGGTTCTCCTACAATGAGCAGTTCTTC.

The V gene is TRBV29-1, the J gene TRBJ2-3; 11 bases are a match to TRBD2. This CDR3 has 14 amino acids. V gave up 5 bases and J gave up 4 bases; unmatched junction bases: 5. Per germline, CDR1 SQVTM and CDR2 ANQGSEA. This CDR3 is CSVRTSGSPDTQYF. The CDR3 region has the DNA TGCAGCGTTCGGACTAGCGGGTCCCCAGATACGCAGTATTTT.

The chain links TRBV2 to TRBJ1-4; possible D gene TRBD1, 6 bases. CDR1 is SNHLY, CDR2 FYNNEI, per germline. V was clipped by 4 bases and J by 3 bases, with 12 bases between them. This CDR3 has 15 residues. CDR3 sequence: CASSAGGGANEKLFF. The CDR3 nucleotides read TGTGCCAGCAGTGCGGGGGGCGGGGCTAATGAAAAACTGTTTTTT.

The rearrangement joins TRBV2 to TRBJ2-7; tentatively, D is TRBD1 (6 bases). The CDR3 has 14 amino acids. Germline-derived CDR1 and CDR2 are SNHLY and FYNNEI. V was cut by 1 base and J by 5 bases, with 12 bases left in between. The chain's CDR3 is CASSEDRVFHEQYF. The DNA for the CDR3 is TGTGCCAGCAGTGAAGACAGGGTTTTCCACGAGCAGTACTTC.

The J gene is TRBJ2-7, the V gene TRBV6-5; 9 positions agree with TRBD1. The V gene's germline CDR1 is MNHEY and CDR2 SVGAGI. V lost 6 bases and J lost 6; bases outside the gene matches: 9. This CDR3 region has 14 residues. Here the CDR3 DNA reads TGTGCCAGCAGCCGGCGGGACAGGGCCTCCGAGCAGTACTTC. It translates to CASSRRDRASEQYF.